The T cell receptor (beta chain) described here comes from a study of chronic HIV infection and antiretroviral therapy (dated by TCRdb to 2015 to 2017). Unmatched junction bases come to 6, with V trimmed by 8 bases and J by 5 bases. CDR1 and CDR2 (MNHEY, SVGEGT) derive from the germline V gene. From the cysteine through the phenylalanine, the CDR3 covers 13 amino acids. Only the CDR3 DNA stays, 39 bases, in frame from base 1. The library was made by 5' RACE. Sequencing was performed on an Illumina MiSeq. Through fastp at Q25 and MiXCR, TCRdb rebuilt clones from the public reads, retaining in-frame beta chains. Each CDR3 protein gets just one entry, which takes the most common genes and DNA from the rows behind it. The table for this sample lists about 38,000 distinct CDR3 sequences; approximately 7.4% of them were counted only once. The leading ten clones occupy around 3% of the sample. This clonotype appeared a few times. Its antigen is unknown. Base qualities were left out, and no much larger clone turns up one base away.

This sequence uses TRBV6-2 or TRBV6-3 and TRBJ1-3, with 7 bases in between that match TRBD1. This receptor was identified in an adult who had HIV and had not received antiretroviral therapy, or was an uninfected healthy control (not recorded which). Material for sequencing was peripheral blood. The DNA sequence reads TGTGCCAGCGGATCACAGGGGCGAAACACCATATATTTT. Its translation is CASGSQGRNTIYF.